This TCR beta chain is from a study of blood T cell repertoires in COVID-19 (dated by TCRdb to 2018 to 2021). Study-level background: The collaborator samples originated in the United States, Italy and Spain and spanned the acute and convalescent phases of COVID-19. The material from the prospective study consisted of cDNA or gDNA derived from T cells, B-cell-depleted T cells, or PBMCs. The dataset comprised deeply sampled blood TCRbeta repertoires from subjects exposed to, actively infected with, or recovered from COVID-19. The repertoires were released in a freely available public database intended as a resource for research on the immune response to SARS-CoV-2. The samples were drawn from two sources: the first 160 participants of the ongoing ImmuneRACE study, and over 1,000 subjects contributed by 6 global collaborators. Sample metadata almost always included a de-identified subject ID, COVID-19 status, age in years and sex. Where available, HLA class I and class II types were taken from metadata supplied by the sample provider and were not determined by assay-based typing. The study at large found these results: The amount of clinical and demographic metadata varied by source and participant and was provided uncurated.

Whole blood was collected in K2EDTA tubes by collaborating institutions according to the institutions' own protocols. For TCRbeta analysis, collaborator samples were shipped as frozen whole blood, as isolated PBMCs, or as DNA extracted from either sample type. Comments on this clone: No cognate antigen has been identified for it. Per-nucleotide qualities are absent, and no much larger clonotype sits a single base away.

TCRbeta CDR3 regions were amplified from genomic DNA by means of the immunoSEQ Assay, a bias-controlled multiplex PCR. The authors' analysis ran thus. The number of nucleated cells in each sample was estimated from the amplification of reference gene primers within the assay. To quantify the absolute abundance of each unique TCRbeta CDR3 rearrangement, sequence reads were collapsed and filtered. For each sample, productive Simpson clonality was calculated by taking the square root of Simpson's diversity index across productive rearrangements. TCRdb mirrors the immuneACCESS table, restricted to in-frame sequences. Some clones are absent from its copies; in checked studies, under half trace to an unresolved V gene, and the reason for the others is unknown. That table gives V, J and clone size, and the DNA gave D and trimming. The sample records some 150,000 clones, 85% of which are singletons. About 3% of the sample comes from the top ten.

V trim: 3 bases; J trim: 6 bases; unmatched bases: 6. Looking up the germline V gene (reference sequence) yields CDR1 MNHEY and CDR2 SMNVEV. There are 15 amino acids in the CDR3, from cysteine to phenylalanine inclusive. CDR3 DNA is the only sequence kept; it has 45 bases, read in frame from the first base. The V and J genes are TRBV27 and TRBJ2-1, and 9 junctional nucleotides match TRBD1. This sequence was found in a woman between 35 and 50 years old with active or convalescent COVID-19. Material: peripheral blood. The CDR3 has the sequence CASSLGQGRGNEQFF. The sequenced DNA: TGTGCCAGCAGTTTGGGACAGGGAAGGGGCAATGAGCAGTTCTTC.